What follows describes a single TCR beta chain. The sample belongs to a study of T cells in Graves' hyperthyroidism and ophthalmopathy. In the study overall: At the time of initial diagnosis and before any treatment, peripheral blood was collected.

Diagnoses were made from clinical symptoms, serum measures (thyroxine and TRAb), thyroid ultrasound and orbital computed tomography. Germline V gene lookup returns CDR1 SGHAT and CDR2 FQNNGV. The CDR3 is 17 residues long. V was trimmed by 1 base and J by 0 bases, leaving 12 bases between them. It was RNA transcripts that yielded the amplified TCR beta CDR3 regions. Using the HTBI primer set, a first-round RT-PCR was run on the TCR CDR3. A single record per CDR3 protein comes from TCRdb applying MiXCR to the multiplex PCR reads. The table lists about 740,000 distinct CDR3 sequences, around 15% of them singletons.

V and J are TRBV11-2 and TRBJ1-4; D gene uncertain. What was sequenced was blood. This TCR came from a woman aged 18-35 years with Graves' hyperthyroidism. The DNA for the CDR3 is TGTGCCAGCAGCTTAGTTTTACAGAGTGCAACTAATGAAAAACTGTTTTTT. This gives the protein CASSLVLQSATNEKLFF.